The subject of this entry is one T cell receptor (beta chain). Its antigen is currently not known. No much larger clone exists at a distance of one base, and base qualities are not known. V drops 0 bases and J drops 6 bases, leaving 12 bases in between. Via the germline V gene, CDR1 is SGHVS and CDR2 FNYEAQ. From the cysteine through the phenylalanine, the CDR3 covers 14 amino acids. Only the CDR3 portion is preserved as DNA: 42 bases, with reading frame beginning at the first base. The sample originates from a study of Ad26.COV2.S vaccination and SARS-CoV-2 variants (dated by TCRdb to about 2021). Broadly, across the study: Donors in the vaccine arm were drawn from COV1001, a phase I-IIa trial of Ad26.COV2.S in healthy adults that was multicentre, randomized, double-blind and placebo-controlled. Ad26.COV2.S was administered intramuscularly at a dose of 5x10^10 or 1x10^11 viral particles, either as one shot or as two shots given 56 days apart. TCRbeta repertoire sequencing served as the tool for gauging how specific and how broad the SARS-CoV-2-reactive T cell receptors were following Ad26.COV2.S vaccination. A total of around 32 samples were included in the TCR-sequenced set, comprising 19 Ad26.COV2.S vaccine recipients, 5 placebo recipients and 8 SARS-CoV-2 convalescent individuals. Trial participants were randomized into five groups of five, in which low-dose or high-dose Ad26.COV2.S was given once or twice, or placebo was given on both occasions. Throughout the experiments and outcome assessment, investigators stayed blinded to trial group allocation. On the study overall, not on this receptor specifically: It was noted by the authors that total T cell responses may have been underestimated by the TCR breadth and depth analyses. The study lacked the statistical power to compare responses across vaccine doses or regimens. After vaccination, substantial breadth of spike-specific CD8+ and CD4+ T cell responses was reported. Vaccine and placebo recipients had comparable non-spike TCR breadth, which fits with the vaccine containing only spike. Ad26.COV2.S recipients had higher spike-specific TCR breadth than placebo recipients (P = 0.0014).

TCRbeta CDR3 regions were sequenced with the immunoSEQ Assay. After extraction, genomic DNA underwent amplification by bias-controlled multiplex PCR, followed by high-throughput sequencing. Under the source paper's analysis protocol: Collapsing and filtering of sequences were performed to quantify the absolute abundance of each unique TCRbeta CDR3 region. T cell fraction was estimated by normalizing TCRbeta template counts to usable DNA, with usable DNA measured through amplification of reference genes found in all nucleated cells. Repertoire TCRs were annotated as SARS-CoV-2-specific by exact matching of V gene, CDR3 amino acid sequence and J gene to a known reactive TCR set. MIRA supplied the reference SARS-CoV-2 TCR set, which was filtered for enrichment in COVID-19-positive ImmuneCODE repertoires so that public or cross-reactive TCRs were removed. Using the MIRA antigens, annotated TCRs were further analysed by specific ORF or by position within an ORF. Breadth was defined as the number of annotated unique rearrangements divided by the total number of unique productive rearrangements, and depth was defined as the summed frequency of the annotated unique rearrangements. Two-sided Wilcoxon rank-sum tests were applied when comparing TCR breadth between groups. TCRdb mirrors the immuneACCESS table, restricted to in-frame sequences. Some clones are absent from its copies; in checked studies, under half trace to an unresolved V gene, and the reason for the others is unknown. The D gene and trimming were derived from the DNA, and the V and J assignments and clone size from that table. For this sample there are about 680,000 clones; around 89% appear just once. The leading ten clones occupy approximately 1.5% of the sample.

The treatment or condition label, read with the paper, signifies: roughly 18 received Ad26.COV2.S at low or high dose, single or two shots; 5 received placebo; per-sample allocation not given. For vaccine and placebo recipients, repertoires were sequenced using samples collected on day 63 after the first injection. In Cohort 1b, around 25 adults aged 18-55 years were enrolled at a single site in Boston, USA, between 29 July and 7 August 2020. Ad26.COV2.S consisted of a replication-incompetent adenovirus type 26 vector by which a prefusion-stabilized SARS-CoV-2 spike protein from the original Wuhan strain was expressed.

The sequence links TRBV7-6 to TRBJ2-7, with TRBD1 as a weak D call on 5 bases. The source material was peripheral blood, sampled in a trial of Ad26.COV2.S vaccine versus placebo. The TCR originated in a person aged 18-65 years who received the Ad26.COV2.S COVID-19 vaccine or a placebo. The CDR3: CASSLAGSDTEQYF. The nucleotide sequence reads TGTGCCAGCAGCTTAGCTGGTTCGGACACCGAGCAGTACTTC.